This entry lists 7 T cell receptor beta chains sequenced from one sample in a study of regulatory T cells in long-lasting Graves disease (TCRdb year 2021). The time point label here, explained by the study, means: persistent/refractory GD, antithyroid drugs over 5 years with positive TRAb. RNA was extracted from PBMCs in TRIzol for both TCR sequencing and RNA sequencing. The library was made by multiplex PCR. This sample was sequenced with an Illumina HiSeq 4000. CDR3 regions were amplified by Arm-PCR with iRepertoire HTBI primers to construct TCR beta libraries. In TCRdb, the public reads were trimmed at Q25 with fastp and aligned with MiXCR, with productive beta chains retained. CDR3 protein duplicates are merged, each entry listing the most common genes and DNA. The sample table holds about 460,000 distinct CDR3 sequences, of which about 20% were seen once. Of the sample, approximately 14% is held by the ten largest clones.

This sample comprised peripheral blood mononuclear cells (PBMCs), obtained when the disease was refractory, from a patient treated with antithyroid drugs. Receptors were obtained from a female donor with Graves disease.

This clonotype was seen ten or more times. DNA of the CDR3: TGTGCCACCAGCAGGGACAGGGGGGGCTACGAGCAGTACTTC. Its translation: CATSRDRGGYEQYF. The chain has TRBV15 and TRBJ2-7; 10 nucleotides agree with TRBD1. J gave up 3 bases and V 3 bases, and 2 bases lay outside the gene matches. The V gene's germline CDR1 is LNHNV and CDR2 YYDKDF (reference sequence). CDR3 length: 14 residues.

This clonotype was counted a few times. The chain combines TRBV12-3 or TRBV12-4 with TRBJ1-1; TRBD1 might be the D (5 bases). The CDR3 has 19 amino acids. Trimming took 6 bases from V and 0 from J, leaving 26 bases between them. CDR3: CASSQPSGVRPTLNTEAFF. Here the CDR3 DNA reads TGTGCCAGCAGCCAACCGTCGGGGGTTCGTCCCACCTTGAACACTGAAGCTTTCTTT.

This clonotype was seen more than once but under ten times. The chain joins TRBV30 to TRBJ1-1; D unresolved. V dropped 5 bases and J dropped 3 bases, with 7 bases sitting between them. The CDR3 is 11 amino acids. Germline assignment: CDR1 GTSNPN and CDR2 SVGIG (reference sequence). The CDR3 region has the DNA TGTGCCTGGGGGAAAGACACTGAAGCTTTCTTT. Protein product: CAWGKDTEAFF. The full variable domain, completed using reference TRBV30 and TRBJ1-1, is SQTIHQWPATLVQPVGSPLSLECTVEGTSNPNLYWYRQAAGRGLQLLFYSVGIGQISSEVPQNLSASRPQDRQFILSSKKLLLSDSGFYLCAWGKDTEAFFGQGTRLTVV.

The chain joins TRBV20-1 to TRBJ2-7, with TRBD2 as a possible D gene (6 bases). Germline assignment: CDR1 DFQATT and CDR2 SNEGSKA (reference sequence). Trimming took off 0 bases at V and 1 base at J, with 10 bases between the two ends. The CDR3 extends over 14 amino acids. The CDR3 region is CSAREWGTSYEQYF. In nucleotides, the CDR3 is TGCAGTGCTAGAGAGTGGGGGACTTCCTACGAGCAGTACTTC.

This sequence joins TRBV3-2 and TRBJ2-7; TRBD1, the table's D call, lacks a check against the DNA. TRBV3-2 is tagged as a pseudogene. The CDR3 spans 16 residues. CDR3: CASSPDVAGGRYEQYF. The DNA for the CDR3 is TGTGCCAGCAGCCCAGATGTGGCAGGGGGTCGCTACGAGCAGTACTTC.

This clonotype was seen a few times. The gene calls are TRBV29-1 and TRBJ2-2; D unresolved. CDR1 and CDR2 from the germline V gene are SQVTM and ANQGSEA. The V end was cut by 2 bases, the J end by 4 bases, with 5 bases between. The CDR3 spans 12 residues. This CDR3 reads CSVELPTGELFF. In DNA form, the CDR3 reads TGCAGCGTTGAACTTCCCACCGGGGAGCTGTTTTTT.

DNA of the CDR3: TGTGCCAGCAGCTCCCGGGGGGGGAATGAGCAGTTCTTC. Its translation: CASSSRGGNEQFF. The J gene is TRBJ2-1, the V gene TRBV7-2, with 8 nucleotides matching TRBD2. Germline CDR1 and CDR2: SGHTA and FQGNSA. The CDR3 loop spans 13 amino acids. The V gene end was trimmed by 4 bases and the J gene end by 7 bases; junction bases not matched to a gene: 3.